The 14 T cell receptor beta chains presented below share a single source sample, sequenced in a study of blood T cell repertoires in COVID-19. Sequenced by immunoSEQ multiplex PCR; TCRdb stores in-frame clones only, minus some. This sample has 90,000 to 120,000 clones; 88% occur once, and the top ten carry approximately 2.5%. Sequencing was performed on peripheral blood. Receptors were obtained from a human donor in a cohort sampled during active COVID-19.

The gene calls are TRBV9 and TRBJ2-2; 10 bases agree with TRBD2. The CDR3 extends over 17 amino acids. The V gene's germline CDR1 is SGDLS and CDR2 YYNGEE. V was clipped by 0 bases and J by 4 bases; unmatched bases: 6. CDR3 protein: CASSVGLAGASTGELFF. The CDR3 DNA reads as TGTGCCAGCAGCGTAGGGCTAGCGGGGGCCTCCACCGGGGAGCTGTTTTTT.

This clone came up once. The chain couples TRBV10-2 to TRBJ2-4, with a weak D call TRBD1 (5 bases). Trimming removed 9 bases from V and 3 bases from J, with 21 bases in between. Germline V gene lookup returns CDR1 WSHSY and CDR2 SAAADI. This CDR3 comprises 16 residues. The CDR3 DNA follows: TGCGCCAGGGTGGGGCTCAAAGGGTTAGACAAAAACATTCAGTACTTC. Its translation: CARVGLKGLDKNIQYF.

V gene TRBV7-2 combines with J gene TRBJ2-7, with TRBD1 as a possible D gene (6 bases). Germline assignment: CDR1 SGHTA and CDR2 FQGNSA. CDR3 length equals 14 residues. The V gene lost 0 bases and the J gene lost 3 bases, with 9 bases spanning the gap. This CDR3 is CASSLAPGDYEQYF. The CDR3, as DNA: TGTGCCAGCAGCTTAGCGCCAGGGGACTACGAGCAGTACTTC.

The chain has TRBV11-2 and TRBJ2-7, with 8 bases fitting TRBD1. V was clipped by 7 bases and J by 2 bases; unmatched bases: 13. The length of the CDR3 is 16 residues. Germline V gene data show CDR1 as SGHAT and CDR2 as FQNNGV. CDR3 protein: CASTPGPDREAYEQYF. The CDR3 DNA sequence: TGTGCCAGCACCCCGGGGCCGGACAGGGAAGCCTACGAGCAGTACTTC.

This chain joins TRBV7-9 and TRBJ2-3, with 13 bases that match TRBD2. The V segment lost 1 base and the J segment 2 bases; nucleotides outside the gene matches: 3. The CDR3 is made up of 17 amino acids. Germline V CDR1 and CDR2: SEHNR, FQNEAQ (reference sequence). The CDR3 nucleotides read TGTGCCAGCAGCTTAGGGACTAGCGGGGGAAACACAGATACGCAGTATTTT. Translation: CASSLGTSGGNTDTQYF.

The V call is TRBV3-1 (or the pseudogene TRBV3-2), the J call TRBJ2-1; 8 bases map to TRBD2. CDR1 and CDR2 from the germline V gene are LGHDT and YNNKEL (reference sequence). V shed 5 bases and J 8 bases; nucleotides not matched to a gene: 14. This CDR3 is 16 amino acids long. The CDR3 sequence is CASSVYGGGGFDEQFF. The CDR3, as DNA: TGTGCCAGCAGCGTTTACGGTGGCGGGGGGTTCGATGAGCAGTTCTTC.

This chain joins TRBV5-4 and TRBJ2-7; D might be TRBD2 (6 bases). The CDR3 is 15 amino acids. The germline V gene encodes CDR1 SGHNT and CDR2 YYREEE (reference sequence). Trimming removed 0 bases at V and 4 bases at J, with 14 bases between. The CDR3 DNA sequence: TGTGCCAGCAGCTTGGGGGGGGACCCCCCTTACGAGCAGTACTTC. Its protein product is CASSLGGDPPYEQYF.

V and J are TRBV6-5 and TRBJ2-7, with TRBD1 matching 7 bases. This CDR3 is 16 amino acids long. Germline loops: CDR1 MNHEY, CDR2 SVGAGI. The V segment lost 0 bases and the J segment 2 bases; nucleotides outside the gene matches: 7. CDR3: CASSYSTGVPTYEQYF. Written as DNA, the CDR3 is TGTGCCAGCAGTTACTCCACAGGGGTGCCAACCTACGAGCAGTACTTC.

This clone was picked up one time. The rearrangement uses TRBV15 and TRBJ2-1; TRBD2 is a possible D gene (6 bases). CDR1 and CDR2 (germline): LNHNV, YYDKDF (reference sequence). The V end was cut by 5 bases, the J end by 2 bases, with 13 bases between. CDR3 length: 15 residues. The CDR3 is CATSGRDSAYNEQFF. In DNA form, the CDR3 reads TGTGCCACCAGCGGCCGGGACTCGGCCTACAATGAGCAGTTCTTC.

The chain carries TRBV29-1 and TRBJ2-7; a weak D match, TRBD1 (5 bases). V was cut by 0 bases and J by 4 bases, with 13 bases left in between. This CDR3 comprises 14 residues. In germline, CDR1 is SQVTM, CDR2 ANQGSEA. The chain's CDR3 is CSVEDLQGSYEQYF. Here the CDR3 DNA reads TGCAGCGTTGAAGATCTCCAGGGTTCTTACGAGCAGTACTTC.

The V call is TRBV4-2, the J call TRBJ2-1; possibly TRBD2 for D (6 bases). The germline gives CDR1 LGHNA, CDR2 YNFKEQ. V gave up 0 bases and J gave up 4 bases, with 19 bases separating them. CDR3 size: 18 residues. This CDR3 reads CASSQEFIGTPVYNEQFF. The CDR3 DNA sequence: TGTGCCAGCAGCCAAGAATTCATCGGGACTCCAGTTTACAATGAGCAGTTCTTC.

V and J are TRBV2 and TRBJ2-1; the match to TRBD2 covers 14 bases. The CDR3 is 15 residues long. Per germline, CDR1 SNHLY and CDR2 FYNNEI. The V segment lost 6 bases and the J segment 9 bases; nucleotides outside the gene matches: 7. The CDR3 region has the DNA TGTGCCAGCAGCGTCATGGGACTAGCGGGAGCTGAGCAGTTCTTC. Translation: CASSVMGLAGAEQFF.

The genes are TRBV19 and TRBJ1-1; D remains ambiguous. CDR1 and CDR2 from the germline V gene are LNHDA and SQIVND (reference sequence). This CDR3 has 14 residues. The V and J ends lost 6 bases and 0 bases respectively, with 11 bases between them. The CDR3, as DNA: TGTGCCAGTAGCACCGGGGTATTGAACACTGAAGCTTTCTTT. It translates to CASSTGVLNTEAFF.

The CDR3 DNA reads as TGTGCCAGCAGCCCACAGGGCTCTCCCTACGAGCAGTACTTC. Its protein is CASSPQGSPYEQYF. This chain links TRBV13 with TRBJ2-7, with TRBD1 as a possible D gene (6 bases). This CDR3 is built from 14 residues. Germline V gene sequence: CDR1 PRHDT, CDR2 FYEKMQ (reference sequence). Between the trimmed V and J ends, which lost 5 bases and 2 bases, there was a span of 13 bases.